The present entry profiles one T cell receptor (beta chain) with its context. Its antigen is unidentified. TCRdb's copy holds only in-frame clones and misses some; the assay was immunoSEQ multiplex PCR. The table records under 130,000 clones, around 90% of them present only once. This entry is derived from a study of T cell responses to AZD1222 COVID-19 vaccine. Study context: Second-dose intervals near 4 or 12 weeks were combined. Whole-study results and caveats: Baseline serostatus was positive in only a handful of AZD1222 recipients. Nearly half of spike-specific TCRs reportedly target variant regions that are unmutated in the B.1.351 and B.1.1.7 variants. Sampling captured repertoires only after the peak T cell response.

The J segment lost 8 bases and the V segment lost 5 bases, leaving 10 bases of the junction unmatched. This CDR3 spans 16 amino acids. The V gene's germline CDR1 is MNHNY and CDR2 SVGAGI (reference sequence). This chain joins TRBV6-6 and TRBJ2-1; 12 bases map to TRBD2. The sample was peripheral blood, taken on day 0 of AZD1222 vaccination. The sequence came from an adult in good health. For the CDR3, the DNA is TGTGCCAGCAGTCAACCGGGACTAGCGGGTCTACATGAGCAGTTCTTC. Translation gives CASSQPGLAGLHEQFF.